The sample holds many counts of the clone carrying this T cell receptor (beta chain). Per the germline V gene, CDR1 is SQVTM and CDR2 is ANQGSEA. This CDR3 region has 13 residues. Trimming removed 3 bases from V and 4 bases from J, with 12 bases in between. TCRdb ran MiXCR on the 5' RACE reads and lists one entry per CDR3 protein. This sample has about 290,000 distinct CDR3 sequences; about 15% occur once, and the top ten carry roughly a fifth. The entry originates in a study of T-cell memory formation after mild COVID-19. The gene calls are TRBV29-1 and TRBJ1-1, with no clear D. The sequence was collected from a man aged 18-30 years who had mild COVID-19 (a few samples of this study predate the infection). Cell type and time point are not known. Sequencing used PBMCs or a T cell subset sorted from them (not recorded which). DNA of the CDR3: TGCAGCGTTGATCCGGGTCCGATCACTGAAGCTTTCTTT. Residues: CSVDPGPITEAFF.